This TCR beta chain was captured in a study of T cells in Graves' hyperthyroidism and ophthalmopathy. Findings and caveats of the study: Most clonotypes expanded in thyroid above 0.001 were likewise present in blood.

This clonotype was observed at least ten times. The antigen remains undetermined. From RNA transcripts, TCR beta CDR3 regions were amplified. First-round RT-PCR with HTBI primers amplified the TCR CDR3 region. TCRdb re-derived calls from the multiplex PCR reads in MiXCR, one entry per CDR3 protein. The table has around 290,000 distinct CDR3 sequences, over 15% seen once; the top ten hold over 50%. Exclusion of a patient resulted from uncontrolled infection, other autoimmune disease, pregnancy or lactation. The CDR3 is 13 amino acids. Between the trimmed V and J ends, which lost 5 bases and 4 bases, there was a span of 9 bases. Germline loops: CDR1 SGHTA, CDR2 FQGNSA.

Sequences were obtained from blood. The chain carries TRBV7-2 and TRBJ2-1, with D perhaps matching TRBD2 (6 bases). This clonotype was sampled from a woman aged 55-70 years with Graves' ophthalmopathy. This CDR3 is CASSPGEYNEQFF. The CDR3 nucleotides are TGTGCCAGCAGCCCGGGGGAATACAATGAGCAGTTCTTC.